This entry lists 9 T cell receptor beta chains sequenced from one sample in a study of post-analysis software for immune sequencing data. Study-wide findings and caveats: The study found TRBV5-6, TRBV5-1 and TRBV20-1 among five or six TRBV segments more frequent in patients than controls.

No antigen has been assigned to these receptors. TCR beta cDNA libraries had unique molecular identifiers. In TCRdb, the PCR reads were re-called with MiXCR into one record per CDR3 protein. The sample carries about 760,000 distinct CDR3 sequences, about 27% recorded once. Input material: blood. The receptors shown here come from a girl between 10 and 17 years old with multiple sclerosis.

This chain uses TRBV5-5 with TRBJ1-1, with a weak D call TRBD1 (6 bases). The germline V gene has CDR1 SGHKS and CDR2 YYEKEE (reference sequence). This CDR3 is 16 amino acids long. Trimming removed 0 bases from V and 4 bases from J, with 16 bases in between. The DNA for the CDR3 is TGTGCCAGCAGCTTGGCAGGGGACGTCTATCGCACTGAAGCTTTCTTT. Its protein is CASSLAGDVYRTEAFF.

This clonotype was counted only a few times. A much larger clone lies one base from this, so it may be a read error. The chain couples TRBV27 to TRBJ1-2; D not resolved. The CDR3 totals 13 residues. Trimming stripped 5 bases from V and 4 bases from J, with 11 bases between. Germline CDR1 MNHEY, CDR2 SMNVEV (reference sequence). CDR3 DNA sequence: TGTGCCAGCAGTCCGGACGGAACCTATGGCTACACCTTC. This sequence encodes CASSPDGTYGYTF.

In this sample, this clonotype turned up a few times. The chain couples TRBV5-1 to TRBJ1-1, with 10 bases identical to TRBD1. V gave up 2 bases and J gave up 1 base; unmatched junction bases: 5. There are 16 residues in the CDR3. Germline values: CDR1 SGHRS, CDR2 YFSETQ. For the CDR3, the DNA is TGCGCCAGCAGCTTTATAAGGACAGGGGGGAACACTGAAGCTTTCTTT. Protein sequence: CASSFIRTGGNTEAFF.

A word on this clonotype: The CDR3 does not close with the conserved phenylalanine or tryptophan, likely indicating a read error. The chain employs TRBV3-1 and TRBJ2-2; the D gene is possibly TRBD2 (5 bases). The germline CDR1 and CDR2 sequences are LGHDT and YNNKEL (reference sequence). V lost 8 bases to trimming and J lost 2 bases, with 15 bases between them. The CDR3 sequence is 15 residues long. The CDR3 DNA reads TGTGCCAGCGCCCCAGCGGCGTATAACACCGGGGAGCTGTTTTGT. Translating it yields CASAPAAYNTGELFC.

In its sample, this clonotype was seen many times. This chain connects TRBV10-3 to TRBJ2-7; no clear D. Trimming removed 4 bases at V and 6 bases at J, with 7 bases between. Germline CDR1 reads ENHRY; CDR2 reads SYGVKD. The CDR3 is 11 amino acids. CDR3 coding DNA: TGTGCCATCAGTGGAAATACCGAGCAGTACTTC. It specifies CAISGNTEQYF.

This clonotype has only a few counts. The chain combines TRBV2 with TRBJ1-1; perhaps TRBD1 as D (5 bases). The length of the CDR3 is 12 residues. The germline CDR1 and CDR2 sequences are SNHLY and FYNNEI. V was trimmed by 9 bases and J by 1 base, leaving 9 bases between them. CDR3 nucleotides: TGTGCCAGTAGGGACCCGAACACTGAAGCTTTCTTT. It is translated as CASRDPNTEAFF. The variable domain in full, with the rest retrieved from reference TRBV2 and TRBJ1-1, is EPEVTQTPSHQVTQMGQEVILRCVPISNHLYFYWYRQILGQKVEFLVSFYNNEISEKSEIFDDQFSVERPDGSNFTLKIRSTKLEDSAMYFCASRDPNTEAFFGQGTRLTVV.

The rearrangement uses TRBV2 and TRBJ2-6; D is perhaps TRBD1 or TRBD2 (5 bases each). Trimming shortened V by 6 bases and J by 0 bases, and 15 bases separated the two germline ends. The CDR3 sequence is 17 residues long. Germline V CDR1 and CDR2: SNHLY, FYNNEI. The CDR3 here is CASRPGTLRSGANVLTF. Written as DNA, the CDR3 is TGTGCCAGCAGACCCGGGACCCTGCGCTCTGGGGCCAACGTCCTGACTTTC.

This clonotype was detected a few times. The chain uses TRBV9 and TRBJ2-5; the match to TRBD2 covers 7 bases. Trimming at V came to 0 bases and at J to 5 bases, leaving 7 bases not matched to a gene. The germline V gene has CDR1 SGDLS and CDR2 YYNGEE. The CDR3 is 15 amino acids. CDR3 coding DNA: TGTGCCAGCAGCGTAGCAGAGGGGCGGGGGGAGACCCAGTACTTC. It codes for CASSVAEGRGETQYF.

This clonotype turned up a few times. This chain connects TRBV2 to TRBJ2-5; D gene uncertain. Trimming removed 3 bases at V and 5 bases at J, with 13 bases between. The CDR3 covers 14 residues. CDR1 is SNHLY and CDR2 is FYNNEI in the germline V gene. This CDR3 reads CASSEWSVRETQYF. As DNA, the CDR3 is TGTGCCAGCAGTGAGTGGAGCGTTCGGGAGACCCAGTACTTC.